Listed here are 21 T cell receptor beta chains from one sample, sequenced in a study of T cells in Graves' hyperthyroidism and ophthalmopathy. RNA transcripts were the template for amplifying TCR beta CDR3 regions. First-round RT-PCR targeting the TCR CDR3 was performed with the HTBI primer set. A single record per CDR3 protein comes from TCRdb applying MiXCR to the multiplex PCR reads. Among fewer than 750,000 distinct CDR3 sequences, about half were seen once, and the ten largest hold 7.5% to 8.5%. Sequenced sample: peripheral blood or thyroid tissue (not recorded which). The receptors originated from a young woman with Graves' hyperthyroidism.

The gene calls are TRBV25-1 and TRBJ2-7; 14 bases agree with TRBD2. Germline CDR1 and CDR2: MGHDK and SYGVNS. The CDR3 is 17 residues long. V shed 2 bases and J 0 bases; nucleotides not matched to a gene: 3. The CDR3 is CASSEGTSGGSSYEQYF. CDR3 in DNA: TGTGCCAGCAGTGAAGGGACTAGCGGGGGTAGCTCCTACGAGCAGTACTTC.

This chain uses TRBV11-2 with TRBJ1-4; 9 nucleotides line up with TRBD1. V trimming: 7 bases; J trimming: 5 bases; junction bases outside the gene matches: 5. The V gene's germline CDR1 is SGHAT and CDR2 FQNNGV. The CDR3 extends over 14 amino acids. The CDR3 DNA reads as TGTGCCAGCACCCGGGACAGGGAAAATGAAAAACTGTTTTTT. Its protein product is CASTRDRENEKLFF.

This clonotype was picked up many times. This chain uses TRBV6-1 with TRBJ1-4; D uncertain. The CDR3 totals 15 residues. Germline CDR1 MNHNS, CDR2 SASEGT. Trimming stripped 3 bases from V and 6 bases from J, with 14 bases between. The CDR3 sequence is CASSDFVGEYEKLFF. CDR3 nucleotides: TGTGCCAGCAGTGACTTTGTTGGGGAATATGAAAAACTGTTTTTT.

Details on this clonotype: A much bigger clone sits one base away, suggesting this may be a read error. The chain couples TRBV4-2 to TRBJ2-5, with 7 positions matching TRBD2. The CDR3 is 17 residues long. Germline V CDR1 and CDR2: LGHNA, YNFKEQ. Written as DNA, the CDR3 is TGTGCCAGCAGTCAGTTGGCGGCGGGAGAGTATTGGGAGATCCAGTACTTC. Encoded protein: CASSQLAAGEYWEIQYF.

CDR3 loop: CASRDRVSPLHF. DNA of the CDR3: TGTGCCAGTAGGGACAGGGTCTCACCCCTCCACTTT. This rearrangement joins TRBV19 to TRBJ1-6; 8 bases map to TRBD1. Unmatched junction bases numbered 2, after V lost 6 bases and J lost 10 bases. From germline, CDR1 is LNHDA and CDR2 SQIVND (reference sequence). The CDR3 sequence is 12 residues long.

A few counts support this clonotype. The chain links TRBV6-4 to TRBJ2-2, with 7 bases fitting TRBD1. This CDR3 comprises 14 residues. With V trimmed by 4 bases and J by 8 bases, 7 bases remained unmatched. Germline lookup yields CDR1 MRHNA and CDR2 SNTAGT. CDR3 sequence: CASSVETGVGELFF. CDR3 in DNA: TGTGCCAGCAGTGTCGAAACAGGGGTTGGGGAGCTGTTTTTT.

The chain uses TRBV29-1 and TRBJ1-1; no clear D. V was trimmed by 8 bases and J by 4 bases, leaving 14 bases between them. The CDR3 contains 12 residues. The germline CDR1 and CDR2 sequences are SQVTM and ANQGSEA. CDR3 nucleotide sequence: TGCAGCTTATCGACTCGGGTCACTGAAGCTTTCTTT. Translated, it gives CSLSTRVTEAFF.

This clonotype was counted a few times. This chain uses TRBV15 with TRBJ2-2, with TRBD2 as a possible D gene (6 bases). The CDR3 totals 14 residues. V was cut by 8 bases and J by 5 bases, with 15 bases left in between. Germline assignment: CDR1 LNHNV and CDR2 YYDKDF (reference sequence). The CDR3, as DNA: TGTGCCACCCCTGGCGGGGTCGGAACCGGGGAGCTGTTTTTT. Its translation is CATPGGVGTGELFF.

This clonotype was seen many times. This chain links TRBV29-1 with TRBJ2-5, with 11 bases matching TRBD1. From germline, CDR1 is SQVTM and CDR2 ANQGSEA. Trimming cost V 1 base and J 1 base; bases outside gene matches: 5. The CDR3 totals 16 residues. The CDR3 coding sequence is TGCAGCGTTGAAGGGGGGACAGGGGGTCCCCAAGAGACCCAGTACTTC. Protein product: CSVEGGTGGPQETQYF.

This clonotype was recorded many times. The rearrangement joins TRBV15 to TRBJ2-5; weak D call: TRBD2 (6 bases). This CDR3 has 13 residues. Per the germline V gene, CDR1 is LNHNV and CDR2 is YYDKDF (reference sequence). With 8 bases removed from V and 5 bases from J, the gap between germline ends came to 15 bases. The CDR3 nucleotides are TGTGCCACCTGGGACTCGCCAGGGGAGACCCAGTACTTC. This translates into CATWDSPGETQYF.

The rearrangement links TRBV29-1 to TRBJ2-4, with TRBD2 matching 8 bases. CDR3 length equals 14 residues. The J segment lost 7 bases and the V segment lost 4 bases, leaving 9 bases of the junction unmatched. Germline CDR1 reads SQVTM; CDR2 reads ANQGSEA. CDR3 nucleotides: TGCAGCGTTGTCCCGGGACTAGTTGGGAACATTCAGTACTTC. It translates to CSVVPGLVGNIQYF.

The rearrangement uses TRBV20-1 and TRBJ2-7; TRBD1 might be the D (7 bases). Germline CDR1 reads DFQATT; CDR2 reads SNEGSKA (reference sequence). The CDR3 is 14 residues long. Trimming pared 7 bases from V and 9 bases from J, leaving 25 bases between. CDR3 residues: CSGRGARNPLWQYF. The CDR3 DNA follows: TGCAGTGGCAGGGGGGCCAGGAACCCTCTATGGCAGTACTTC.

V is TRBV20-1 and J is TRBJ2-3; either TRBD1 or TRBD2 may supply D (6 bases each). The CDR3 contains 12 residues. Germline CDR1 reads DFQATT; CDR2 reads SNEGSKA (reference sequence). V gave up 6 bases and J gave up 2 bases, with 9 bases separating them. For the CDR3, the DNA is TGCAGTGCCCCGGGGGCCACAGATACGCAGTATTTT. It codes for CSAPGATDTQYF.

This clonotype was picked up many times. The chain links TRBV7-2 to TRBJ2-5; the D gene is possibly TRBD2 (6 bases). From germline, CDR1 is SGHTA and CDR2 FQGNSA. CDR3 length equals 15 residues. The V gene lost 6 bases and the J gene lost 1 base, with 15 bases spanning the gap. This CDR3 reads CASRRSGARQETQYF. The CDR3, as DNA: TGTGCCAGCAGGAGGTCGGGAGCGCGCCAAGAGACCCAGTACTTC.

In its sample, this clonotype was seen once. The gene calls are TRBV30 and TRBJ1-5; 8 bases line up with TRBD1. There are 13 residues in the CDR3. The germline V gene encodes CDR1 GTSNPN and CDR2 SVGIG (reference sequence). The V segment lost 3 bases and the J segment 16 bases; nucleotides outside the gene matches: 14. CDR3 sequence: CAWRGQGASFHHF. CDR3 coding DNA: TGTGCCTGGAGAGGTCAGGGGGCGAGCTTCCACCATTTT.

This clonotype was recorded at least ten times. In nucleotides, the CDR3 is TGTGCCAGCAGTTTCCCGGGGACCACCTACGAGCAGTACTTC. Amino acid sequence: CASSFPGTTYEQYF. The J gene is TRBJ2-7, the V gene TRBV27; tentatively, D is TRBD1 or TRBD2 (5 bases each). There are 14 residues in the CDR3. Trimming stripped 3 bases from V and 2 bases from J, with 11 bases between. Per the germline V gene, CDR1 is MNHEY and CDR2 is SMNVEV (reference sequence).

In the case of this clonotype: This may arise from a read error, as a much more abundant clone is one base away. The chain uses TRBV13 and TRBJ2-7, with a possible D match to TRBD1 (5 bases). Trimming pared 1 base from V and 2 bases from J, leaving 12 bases between. Germline CDR1 and CDR2: PRHDT and FYEKMQ (reference sequence). The CDR3 consists of 15 residues. CDR3 DNA sequence: TGTGCCAGCAGCTTAGATGTGGGGCCGGCCTACGAGCAGTACTTC. Protein product: CASSLDVGPAYEQYF.

The V and J genes are TRBV30 and TRBJ2-7; possibly TRBD2 for D (7 bases). From germline, CDR1 is GTSNPN and CDR2 SVGIG (reference sequence). Trimming removed 2 bases at V and 7 bases at J, with 15 bases between. The CDR3 is 13 amino acids. This CDR3 reads CAWSSGGQEEQYF. Here the CDR3 DNA reads TGTGCCTGGAGTTCGGGGGGCCAAGAAGAGCAGTACTTC.

The chain carries TRBV7-2 and TRBJ2-2, with 11 bases fitting TRBD1. Trimming took 5 bases from V and 4 from J; bases not matched to a gene: 6. This CDR3 is built from 16 residues. Germline loops: CDR1 SGHTA, CDR2 FQGNSA. In DNA, the CDR3 is TGTGCCAGCAGCCATGGGACAGGGGGGAGCACCGGGGAGCTGTTTTTT. Encoded protein: CASSHGTGGSTGELFF.

This clonotype has at least ten counts. This chain uses TRBV5-8 with TRBJ1-1; 8 bases align to TRBD1. Germline values: CDR1 SGHTS, CDR2 YDEGEE. Trimming cost V 0 bases and J 5 bases; bases outside gene matches: 6. This CDR3 spans 15 amino acids. CDR3 sequence: CASSLEGYRGTEAFF. The CDR3 nucleotides are TGTGCCAGCAGCTTGGAGGGGTACAGGGGGACTGAAGCTTTCTTT.

This clonotype was counted many times. The rearrangement links TRBV5-1 to TRBJ2-7, with D possibly TRBD1 on 5 matching bases. Germline assignment: CDR1 SGHRS and CDR2 YFSETQ. This CDR3 spans 14 amino acids. Trimming took 0 bases from V and 5 from J, leaving 12 bases between them. The DNA for the CDR3 is TGCGCCAGCAGCTTGGGGCAGGGCGCCAACGAGCAGTACTTC. This translates into CASSLGQGANEQYF.